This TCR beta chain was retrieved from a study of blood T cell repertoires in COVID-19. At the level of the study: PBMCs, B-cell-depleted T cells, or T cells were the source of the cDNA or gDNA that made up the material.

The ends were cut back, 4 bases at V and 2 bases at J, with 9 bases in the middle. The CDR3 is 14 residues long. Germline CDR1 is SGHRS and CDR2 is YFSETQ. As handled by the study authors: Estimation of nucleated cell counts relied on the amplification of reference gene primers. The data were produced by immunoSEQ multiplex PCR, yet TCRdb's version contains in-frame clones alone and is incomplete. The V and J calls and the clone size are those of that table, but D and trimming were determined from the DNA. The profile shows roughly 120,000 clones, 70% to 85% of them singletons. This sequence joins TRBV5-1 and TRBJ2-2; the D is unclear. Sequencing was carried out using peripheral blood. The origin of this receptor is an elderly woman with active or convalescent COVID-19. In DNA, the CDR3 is TGCGCCAGCAGCGAAACTCTAAACACCGGGGAGCTGTTTTTT. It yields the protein CASSETLNTGELFF. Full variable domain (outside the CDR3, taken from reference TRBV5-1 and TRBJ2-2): KAGVTQTPRYLIKTRGQQVTLSCSPISGHRSVSWYQQTPGQGLQFLFEYFSETQRNKGNFPGRFSGRQFSNSRSEMNVSTLELGDSALYLCASSETLNTGELFFGEGSRLTVL.